This paragraph covers one T cell receptor beta chain sequence. What it recognizes is unknown. The second PCR ran about 6 to 11 cycles with a sample-barcoded 5' primer and J-beta primers. Each CDR3 protein is one row after TCRdb ran MiXCR on the 5' RACE reads. The data show 1.5 million to 2 million distinct CDR3 sequences, with under 30% seen just once and around 7.7% held by the top ten. This record comes from a study of blood T cells in healthy people across ages. Study-level points and caveats: It was not possible, with unsorted PBMCs, to conclusively compare naive and antigen-experienced cells.

Per germline, CDR1 MGHDK and CDR2 SYGVNS. With 4 bases clipped from V and 2 bases from J, the junction kept 5 bases outside the gene matches. The CDR3 is 15 residues long. The sample taken for sequencing was blood. The receptor was isolated from a woman under 40 in good health. The J gene is TRBJ2-3, the V gene TRBV25-1; 8 nucleotides line up with TRBD1. The DNA of the CDR3 is TGTGCCAGCAGTGTACAGGGGGGTGTCACAGATACGCAGTATTTT. It codes for CASSVQGGVTDTQYF.